Below, 29 T cell receptor beta chains from the same sample are listed, as sequenced in a study of OX40 agonist ivuxolimab in advanced cancers. The repertoire was sequenced with immunoSEQ multiplex PCR; TCRdb's copy has only in-frame clones and lacks some. Here the sample spans about 81,000 clones, roughly 80% being singletons. The sample consisted of CD4+ or CD8+ T cells sorted from blood, taken in a trial of the OX40 agonist ivuxolimab. The source of these receptors is an adult with an advanced solid tumor such as melanoma, head and neck, liver or kidney cancer.

The CDR3 spells CASSASYTDTQYF. CDR3 sequence (DNA): TGTGCCAGCAGTGCCTCATACACAGATACGCAGTATTTT. This chain uses TRBV6-4 with TRBJ2-3; D is unresolved. The CDR3 consists of 13 residues. The germline V and J ends were trimmed by 4 bases and 2 bases, with 7 bases remaining between them. Germline loops: CDR1 MRHNA, CDR2 SNTAGT.

The chain uses TRBV19 and TRBJ2-7, with TRBD2 matching over 9 bases. Germline V gene data show CDR1 as LNHDA and CDR2 as SQIVND (reference sequence). The CDR3 consists of 14 residues. Trimming at V came to 2 bases and at J to 3 bases, leaving 2 bases not matched to a gene. This CDR3 is CASSITAGGYEQYF. The CDR3 nucleotides read TGTGCCAGTAGTATAACAGCGGGAGGCTACGAGCAGTACTTC.

The CDR3 bases are TGTGCCAGCAGACATACCGACAGGGGGCATAAAGATACGCAGTATTTT. Translated, it gives CASRHTDRGHKDTQYF. This rearrangement joins TRBV28 to TRBJ2-3; 10 bases map to TRBD1. Germline V gene data show CDR1 as MDHEN and CDR2 as SYDVKM. The CDR3 sequence is 16 residues long. Germline trimming cut 6 bases from V and 5 bases from J; bases unmatched to any gene: 11.

The J gene is TRBJ1-3, the V gene TRBV4-1; D possibly corresponds to TRBD1 (5 bases). V was pared by 0 bases and J by 0 bases, with 9 bases between. From germline, CDR1 is MGHRA and CDR2 YSYEKL. CDR3 size: 16 residues. In DNA, the CDR3 is TGCGCCAGCAGCCAAGACAGGGCTTACTCTGGAAACACCATATATTTT. Residues: CASSQDRAYSGNTIYF.

This rearrangement joins TRBV2 to TRBJ2-7, with 7 bases lining up with TRBD1. V trimming: 5 bases; J trimming: 4 bases; junction bases outside the gene matches: 2. Germline CDR1 and CDR2: SNHLY and FYNNEI. The CDR3 has 12 amino acids. Here the CDR3 DNA reads TGTGCCAGCAGTCAACAGGGGTACGAGCAGTACGTC. Amino acids: CASSQQGYEQYV.

The chain couples TRBV7-9 to TRBJ1-1; 8 bases line up with TRBD1. J lost 8 bases, V lost 4 bases, and 3 bases had no gene match. There are 12 residues in the CDR3. The V gene's germline CDR1 is SEHNR and CDR2 FQNEAQ (reference sequence). CDR3 loop: CASSYQGAEAFF. CDR3 DNA: TGTGCCAGCAGCTACCAGGGGGCCGAAGCTTTCTTT.

The chain is built from TRBV11-2 and TRBJ2-1, with no clear D. V lost 4 bases and J lost 8, with 15 bases in between. CDR3 length: 14 residues. Germline V gene sequence: CDR1 SGHAT, CDR2 FQNNGV. The DNA for the CDR3 is TGTGCCAGCAGCTCATCGGCCCCCCCCTATGAGCAGTTCTTC. Translated, it gives CASSSSAPPYEQFF. Using reference TRBV11-2 and TRBJ2-1 for the parts outside the CDR3, the full variable domain is EAGVAQSPRYKIIEKRQSVAFWCNPISGHATLYWYQQILGQGPKLLIQFQNNGVVDDSQLPKDRFSAERLKGVDSTLKIQPAKLEDSAVYLCASSSSAPPYEQFFGPGTRLTVL.

The CDR3 loop reads CASSLVTGQGVYEQYF. The CDR3 nucleotides read TGTGCCAGCAGCTTAGTTACTGGACAGGGGGTCTACGAGCAGTACTTC. The chain links TRBV7-8 to TRBJ2-7; 10 nucleotides match TRBD1. The CDR3 totals 16 residues. The germline V gene has CDR1 SGHVS and CDR2 FQNEAQ. V lost 1 base, J lost 3 bases, and 6 bases stayed unmatched.

The V gene is TRBV14, the J gene TRBJ2-1; 10 bases are a match to TRBD2. In germline, CDR1 is SGHDN, CDR2 FVKESK. The CDR3 is 17 amino acids. The trim removed 0 bases at V and 4 bases at J, leaving 6 bases unmatched. CDR3 region: CASSQDRGAGGYNEQFF. In nucleotides, the CDR3 is TGTGCCAGCAGCCAAGATCGGGGAGCGGGAGGGTACAATGAGCAGTTCTTC.

This rearrangement joins TRBV5-4 to TRBJ2-6, with unresolved D. The length of the CDR3 is 16 residues. CDR1 is SGHNT, CDR2 YYREEE, per germline (reference sequence). The ends were cut back, 3 bases at V and 0 bases at J, with 10 bases in the middle. The CDR3 here is CASSYIPASGANVLTF. CDR3 DNA sequence: TGTGCCAGCAGCTACATTCCCGCCTCTGGGGCCAACGTCCTGACTTTC.

The CDR3 loop reads CASGGRDEAFF. CDR3 sequence (DNA): TGTGCTAGTGGTGGCCGGGATGAAGCTTTCTTT. The rearrangement uses TRBV12-5 and TRBJ1-1; D uncertain. Germline V gene sequence: CDR1 LGHNT, CDR2 FRNRAP. The CDR3 consists of 11 residues. Trimming took 5 bases from V and 7 from J, leaving 8 bases between them. The variable domain in full, with the rest retrieved from reference TRBV12-5 and TRBJ1-1, is DARVTQTPRHKVTEMGQEVTMRCQPILGHNTVFWYRQTMMQGLELLAYFRNRAPLDDSGMPKDRFSAEMPDATLATLKIQPSEPRDSAVYFCASGGRDEAFFGQGTRLTVV.

The DNA for the CDR3 is TGTGCCAGCAGCCGAGGGGGGCTCCGGGAGCAGTTCTTC. This translates into CASSRGGLREQFF. The rearrangement links TRBV7-2 to TRBJ2-1; either TRBD1 or TRBD2 may supply D (6 bases each). Germline CDR1 and CDR2: SGHTA and FQGNSA. CDR3 size: 13 residues. V shed 5 bases and J shed 10 bases, with 15 bases lying between them.

This chain links TRBV27 with TRBJ1-2; D not resolved. Germline V gene lookup returns CDR1 MNHEY and CDR2 SMNVEV (reference sequence). With 5 bases removed from V and 4 bases from J, the gap between germline ends came to 23 bases. The length of the CDR3 is 17 residues. CDR3 sequence: CASSTWTDGTWGYGYTF. In DNA, the CDR3 is TGTGCCAGCAGTACCTGGACGGATGGCACATGGGGCTATGGCTACACCTTC.

This chain links TRBV2 with TRBJ2-7; 11 bases are shared with TRBD2. With V trimmed by 6 bases and J by 2 bases, 12 bases remained unmatched. Germline CDR1 and CDR2: SNHLY and FYNNEI. CDR3 length equals 17 residues. Here the CDR3 reads CASRETGTSGKTYEQYF. The CDR3 DNA sequence: TGTGCCAGCAGGGAAACCGGGACTAGCGGTAAAACCTACGAGCAGTACTTC.

The chain uses TRBV4-2 and TRBJ1-3, with D unclear. Germline-derived CDR1 and CDR2 are LGHNA and YNFKEQ. V lost 0 bases to trimming and J lost 4 bases, with 13 bases between them. This CDR3 is built from 16 residues. In DNA, the CDR3 is TGTGCCAGCAGCCAAGAATTTGGGTCCCTCGGAAACACCATATATTTT. Its translation is CASSQEFGSLGNTIYF.

This chain links TRBV11-2 with TRBJ2-1; D uncertain. The ends were cut back, 2 bases at V and 3 bases at J, with 8 bases in the middle. The CDR3 consists of 14 residues. Germline V gene sequence: CDR1 SGHAT, CDR2 FQNNGV. CDR3 residues: CASSLLGSYNEQFF. The CDR3 nucleotides are TGTGCCAGCAGCTTATTGGGCAGCTACAATGAGCAGTTCTTC.

The chain links TRBV10-1 to TRBJ2-2, with 7 nucleotides matching TRBD2. With 6 bases clipped from V and 6 bases from J, the junction kept 10 bases outside the gene matches. There are 15 residues in the CDR3. The germline CDR1 and CDR2 sequences are WNHNN and SYGVQD (reference sequence). The CDR3 sequence: CASSKRGELAGELFF. The CDR3 bases are TGCGCCAGCAGCAAACGGGGGGAGTTGGCCGGGGAGCTGTTTTTT.

The chain couples TRBV7-3 to TRBJ2-3; the D is unclear. Germline V lookup: CDR1 SGHTA, CDR2 FQGTGA. The CDR3 covers 15 residues. V dropped 3 bases and J dropped 2 bases, with 12 bases sitting between them. The CDR3 protein is CASSFRAGSTDTQYF. The CDR3, as DNA: TGTGCCAGCAGCTTCAGAGCCGGATCCACAGATACGCAGTATTTT. Combining the CDR3 with reference TRBV7-3 and TRBJ2-3 gives the whole variable domain GAGVSQTPSNKVTEKGKYVELRCDPISGHTALYWYRQSLGQGPEFLIYFQGTGAADDSGLPNDRFFAVRPEGSVSTLKIQRTERGDSAVYLCASSFRAGSTDTQYFGPGTRLTVL.

The chain uses TRBV14 and TRBJ2-1; possibly TRBD1 for D (7 bases). V lost 4 bases and J lost 15, with 16 bases in between. This CDR3 is built from 12 residues. From germline, CDR1 is SGHDN and CDR2 FVKESK. Here the CDR3 reads CASSPIGRQGFF. Written as DNA, the CDR3 is TGTGCCAGCAGCCCGATCGGGAGACAGGGGTTCTTC.

This sequence joins TRBV5-1 and TRBJ1-2; maybe TRBD1 (5 bases). Per the germline V gene, CDR1 is SGHRS and CDR2 is YFSETQ. Between the trimmed V and J ends, which lost 0 bases and 8 bases, there was a span of 14 bases. This CDR3 has 14 amino acids. Written as DNA, the CDR3 is TGCGCCAGCAGCTTGGGCGGTGTAGGGGACGGCTACACCTTC. Residues: CASSLGGVGDGYTF.

V is TRBV6-5 and J is TRBJ2-2; 10 bases agree with TRBD1. CDR3 length: 15 amino acids. Trimming took 6 bases from V and 4 from J; bases not matched to a gene: 5. From germline, CDR1 is MNHEY and CDR2 SVGAGI. CDR3 amino acids: CASSRGQGSTGELFF. The CDR3 DNA reads as TGTGCCAGCAGCCGGGGACAGGGGAGCACCGGGGAGCTGTTTTTT.

This clone was detected a few times. The chain combines TRBV7-2 with TRBJ2-1; D not resolved. Germline CDR1 SGHTA, CDR2 FQGNSA. Trimming shortened V by 4 bases and J by 0 bases, and 7 bases separated the two germline ends. The CDR3 length is 14 residues. CDR3: CASSYISSYNEQFF. CDR3 sequence (DNA): TGTGCCAGCAGCTACATAAGCTCCTACAATGAGCAGTTCTTC.

J is TRBJ1-1 and V is TRBV27; 7 nucleotides agree with TRBD1. The CDR3 consists of 12 residues. Per germline, CDR1 MNHEY and CDR2 SMNVEV (reference sequence). Germline trimming cut 9 bases from V and 4 bases from J; bases unmatched to any gene: 5. The CDR3 nucleotides are TGTGCCAGTACAGGGGTGGGCACTGAAGCTTTCTTT. Its protein product is CASTGVGTEAFF.

V gene TRBV9 combines with J gene TRBJ2-7; possibly TRBD1 for D (6 bases). Trimming took 0 bases from V and 2 from J, leaving 12 bases between them. The CDR3 length is 15 residues. The germline V gene encodes CDR1 SGDLS and CDR2 YYNGEE. The CDR3 loop reads CASSVGWGQTYEQYF. Written as DNA, the CDR3 is TGTGCCAGCAGCGTAGGTTGGGGACAAACCTACGAGCAGTACTTC.

V gene TRBV30 combines with J gene TRBJ1-3; maybe TRBD1 (5 bases). V was cut by 8 bases and J by 0 bases, with 11 bases left in between. The CDR3 has 13 residues. The germline CDR1 and CDR2 sequences are GTSNPN and SVGIG (reference sequence). For the CDR3, the DNA is TGTGCCGGAACAGGATTCTCTGGAAACACCATATATTTT. Encoded protein: CAGTGFSGNTIYF.

The genes are TRBV7-8 and TRBJ2-5, with D possibly called TRBD1 or TRBD2 (5 bases each). CDR1 is SGHVS, CDR2 FQNEAQ, per germline. The V end lost 5 bases, the J end lost 4 bases, and 11 bases lay between the germline ends. This CDR3 comprises 13 residues. In DNA, the CDR3 is TGTGCCAGCAGCCCCGGGACCGTAGAGACCCAGTACTTC. The encoded protein is CASSPGTVETQYF.

The V gene is TRBV13, the J gene TRBJ2-1; D unresolved. V lost 0 bases and J 8 bases, leaving 11 bases between the germline ends. The CDR3 extends over 14 amino acids. Germline V lookup: CDR1 PRHDT, CDR2 FYEKMQ (reference sequence). The CDR3 DNA sequence: TGTGCCAGCAGCTTAGGGAAAGGCCGGTATGAGCAGTTCTTC. Translation: CASSLGKGRYEQFF.

The CDR3 DNA is TGTGCCAGCAGTTTAAAGGACCCCTGGGGGGAGATCATTAATTCACCCCTCCACTTT. Protein: CASSLKDPWGEIINSPLHF. J is TRBJ1-6 and V is TRBV28, with D tentatively TRBD1 (5 bases). The CDR3 has 19 residues. Germline values: CDR1 MDHEN, CDR2 SYDVKM. V dropped 2 bases and J dropped 6 bases, with 23 bases sitting between them.

DNA for the CDR3: TGTGCCAGCAGGGGTAGCGGGAGTTTAAATACGCAGTATTTT. It translates to CASRGSGSLNTQYF. The gene calls are TRBV2 and TRBJ2-3, with 9 bases that match TRBD2. CDR1 is SNHLY, CDR2 FYNNEI, per germline. The CDR3 covers 14 residues. Germline trimming cut 6 bases from V and 7 bases from J; bases unmatched to any gene: 8.